What follows are 2 T cell receptor beta chains derived from one specimen sequenced in a study of cytomegalovirus exposure and HLA in healthy donors. The assay was immunoSEQ multiplex PCR, and TCRdb's table has in-frame clones only and misses some. This table has around 140,000 clones, about 94% appearing once. The sequenced material came from PBMCs. These receptors originate from a man between 18 and 29 years old in good health and CMV-seropositive.

This rearrangement joins TRBV5-1 to TRBJ2-1; 9 bases fit TRBD2. The length of the CDR3 is 13 residues. V lost 4 bases to trimming and J lost 8 bases; unmatched junction nucleotides: 4. Germline loops: CDR1 SGHRS, CDR2 YFSETQ. The CDR3 protein is CASSTGLADEQFF. The CDR3 region has the DNA TGCGCCAGCAGCACGGGACTAGCCGATGAGCAGTTCTTC.

The chain employs TRBV14 and TRBJ2-3, with 8 bases aligning to TRBD2. This CDR3 has 15 residues. Germline V gene sequence: CDR1 SGHDN, CDR2 FVKESK. The ends lost 0 bases at V and 4 bases at J; junction bases unmatched: 3. CDR3 nucleotides: TGTGCCAGCAGCCAAGAGAAAGCGGGAGCAGATACGCAGTATTTT. It codes for CASSQEKAGADTQYF.